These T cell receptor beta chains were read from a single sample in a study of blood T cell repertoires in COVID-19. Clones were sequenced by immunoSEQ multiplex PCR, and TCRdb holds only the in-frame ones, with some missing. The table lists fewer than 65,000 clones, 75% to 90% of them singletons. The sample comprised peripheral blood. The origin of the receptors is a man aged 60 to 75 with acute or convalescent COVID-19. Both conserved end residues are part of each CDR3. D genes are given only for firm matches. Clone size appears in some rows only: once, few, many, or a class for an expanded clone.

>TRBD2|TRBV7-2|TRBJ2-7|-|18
TGTGCCAGCAGCTTAGCAGGTGGACTAGCGGGGGGTACCTACGAGCAGTACTTC
CASSLAGGLAGGTYEQYF
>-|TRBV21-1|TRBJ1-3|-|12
TGTGCCAGCAGCAAAGGGGGACAGGGTGTTTATTTT
CASSKGGQGVYF
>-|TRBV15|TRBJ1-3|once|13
TGTGCCACCAGCAGTGGGGGCGGAAACACCATATATTTT
CATSSGGGNTIYF
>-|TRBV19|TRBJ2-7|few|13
TGTGCCACCACGGCAGCCGGGGGGCGCGAGCAGTACTTC
CATTAAGGREQYF
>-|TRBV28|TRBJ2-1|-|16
TGTGCCAGCAGTCGGGGAGTTGACAGGTTGAGGGGGGAGCAGTTCTTC
CASSRGVDRLRGEQFF
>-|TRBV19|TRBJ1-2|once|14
TGTGCCAGTAGTATATCCGGAGGGGATTATGGCTACACCTTC
CASSISGGDYGYTF
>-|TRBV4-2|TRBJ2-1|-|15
TGTGCCAGCAGCCACGCGGGACCTACATACAATGAGCAGTTCTTC
CASSHAGPTYNEQFF
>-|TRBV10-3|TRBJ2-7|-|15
TGTGCCATCAGTGTGAGGACAACTAACTCCTACGAGCAGTACTTC
CAISVRTTNSYEQYF
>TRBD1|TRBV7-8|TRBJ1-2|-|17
TGTGCCAGCAGCTTATATGGGGGGACAGGGAGGATAGGCGGCTACACCTTC
CASSLYGGTGRIGGYTF
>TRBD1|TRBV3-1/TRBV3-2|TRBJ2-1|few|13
TGTGCCAGCAGCCAAGGGGGGACAGCGGAGCAGTTCTTC
CASSQGGTAEQFF
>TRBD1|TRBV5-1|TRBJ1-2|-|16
TGCGCCAGCAGCTCTACATCCGGGACAGAAGTAGAGGGCTACACCTTC
CASSSTSGTEVEGYTF
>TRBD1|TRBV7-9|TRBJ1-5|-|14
TGTGCCAGCAGTACCACAGGGGGCAATCAGCCCCAGCATTTT
CASSTTGGNQPQHF
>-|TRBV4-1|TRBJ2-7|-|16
TGCGCCAGCAGCCAGCAAGATTCACCCCCGGGCTACGAGCAGTACTTC
CASSQQDSPPGYEQYF
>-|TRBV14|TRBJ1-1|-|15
TGTGCCAGCAGCCAAGGATACGGCGGGAACACTGAAGCTTTCTTT
CASSQGYGGNTEAFF
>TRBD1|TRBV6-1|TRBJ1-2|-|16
TGTGCCAGCAGTGAAGTAGTAGGGACAGGGGGATATGGCTACACCTTC
CASSEVVGTGGYGYTF
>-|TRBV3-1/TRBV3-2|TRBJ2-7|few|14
TGTGCCAGCAGCCAAGTCTCGGGGGAGTACGAGCAGTACTTC
CASSQVSGEYEQYF
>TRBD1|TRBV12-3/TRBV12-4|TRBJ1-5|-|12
TGTGCCAGCAGGACAGGGGATCAGCCCCAGCATTTT
CASRTGDQPQHF
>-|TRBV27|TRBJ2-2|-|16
TGTGCCAGCAGTTTACACGGGGGAAGGGGCACCGGGGAGCTGTTTTTT
CASSLHGGRGTGELFF
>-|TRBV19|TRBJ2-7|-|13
TGTGCCAGTAGTGTGACACTGTTCTACGAGCAGTACTTC
CASSVTLFYEQYF
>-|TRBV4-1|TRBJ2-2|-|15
TGCGCCAGCAGCCAAGAATATCAGGTATCCGGGGAGCTGTTTTTT
CASSQEYQVSGELFF
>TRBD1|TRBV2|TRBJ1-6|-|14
TGTGCCAGCATGGCGACAGGGTATAATTCACCCCTCCACTTT
CASMATGYNSPLHF
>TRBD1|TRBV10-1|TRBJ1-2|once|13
TGCGCCAGCAGCCGGGACAGGGTCGGTGGCTACACCTTC
CASSRDRVGGYTF
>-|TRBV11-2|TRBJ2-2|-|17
TGTGCCAGCAGCCGTATCATTTTTGCGGGGAACACCGGGGAGCTGTTTTTT
CASSRIIFAGNTGELFF
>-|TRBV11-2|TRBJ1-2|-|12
TGTGCCAGCAGCTCGGAAGGAGATGGCTACACCTTC
CASSSEGDGYTF
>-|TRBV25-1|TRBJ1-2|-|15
TGTGCCAGCAGTGACCGCCTCGGGGGTCCCTATGGCTACACCTTC
CASSDRLGGPYGYTF
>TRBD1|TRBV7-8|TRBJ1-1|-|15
TGTGCCAGCAGCGTACAGGGGACCATTGGCACTGAAGCTTTCTTT
CASSVQGTIGTEAFF
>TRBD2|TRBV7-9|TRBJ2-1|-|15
TGTGCCAGCAGCATCACTAGCGGACATCACAATGAGCAGTTCTTC
CASSITSGHHNEQFF
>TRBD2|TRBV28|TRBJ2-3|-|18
TGTGCCAGCAGTTTCCCATCCGGACTAGCGGGTAGAACAGATACGCAGTATTTT
CASSFPSGLAGRTDTQYF
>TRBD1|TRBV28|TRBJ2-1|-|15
TGTGCCAGCAGTTCCCGAGGGAGTCGGACAGGGGGGTGGTTCTTC
CASSSRGSRTGGWFF
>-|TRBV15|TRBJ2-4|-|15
TGTGCCACCACCGCGGGTCAGTTAGCCAAAAACATTCAGTACTTC
CATTAGQLAKNIQYF
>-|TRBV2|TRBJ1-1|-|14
TGTGCCAGCAGTGGTTGGGTAGGGGCCACTGAAGCTTTCTTT
CASSGWVGATEAFF
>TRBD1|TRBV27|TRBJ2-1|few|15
TGTGCCAGCAGTCTCCGGGACAGGGGCGGTCATGAGCAGTTCTTC
CASSLRDRGGHEQFF
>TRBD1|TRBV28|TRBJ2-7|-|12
TGTGCCAGTACAGGGGTATTCTACGAGCAGTACTTC
CASTGVFYEQYF
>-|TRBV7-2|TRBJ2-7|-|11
TGTGCCAGCAGCGACACCCCCGAGCAGTACTTC
CASSDTPEQYF
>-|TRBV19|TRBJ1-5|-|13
TGTGCCAGTAGTTTCGGTGCTTATCAGCCCCAGCATTTT
CASSFGAYQPQHF
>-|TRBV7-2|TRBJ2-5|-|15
TGTGCCAGCAGCCTAGTCGGAAACAGGGAAGAGACCCAGTACTTC
CASSLVGNREETQYF
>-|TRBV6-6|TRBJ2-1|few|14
TGTGCCAGCATCGCGAGCTATTTTTACAATGAGCAGTTCTTC
CASIASYFYNEQFF
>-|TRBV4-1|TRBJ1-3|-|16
TGCGCCAGCAGCCAAGACAGTCCCCCATCTGGAAACACCATATATTTT
CASSQDSPPSGNTIYF
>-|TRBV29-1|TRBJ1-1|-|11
TGCAGCGTTGTTACCGGGACTGAAGCTTTCTTT
CSVVTGTEAFF
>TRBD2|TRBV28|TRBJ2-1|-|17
TGTGCCAGCAGACCACGGGGGGGCAGGGGCCCCTACAATGAGCAGTTCTTC
CASRPRGGRGPYNEQFF
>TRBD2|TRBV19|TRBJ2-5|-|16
TGTGCCAGTAGTATGGGGACTAGCGGGGGGAAAGAGACCCAGTACTTC
CASSMGTSGGKETQYF
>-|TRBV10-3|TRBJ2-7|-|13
TGTGCCATCAGCCCCGACACACTTGGCGAGCAGTACTTC
CAISPDTLGEQYF
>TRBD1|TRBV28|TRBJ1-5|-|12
TGTGCCGGGGACAGTAGCAATCAGCCCCAGCATTTT
CAGDSSNQPQHF